This T cell receptor beta chain was observed in a study of brain T cells in children with intractable seizures. Here immunoSEQ multiplex PCR was the method, and the copy in TCRdb shows in-frame clones only, minus some. Here the sample spans 340,000 or so clones, 93% being singletons. Trimming cost V 4 bases and J 6 bases, with 9 bases left between them. The CDR3 runs 12 residues. CDR1 is MNHEY and CDR2 is SVGAGI in the germline V gene. As to time point: blood from clinic visit 5 months post-surgery; TSC patient then seizure free. Surgery cases with the highest brain T cell transcript signatures were chosen for sequencing.

This sequence was found in a boy under two years old with tuberous sclerosis and intractable seizures. The chain combines TRBV6-5 with TRBJ1-1; no reliable D call. The starting material was peripheral blood, obtained roughly 5 months after surgery. The CDR3: CASSSQASEAFF. In DNA form, the CDR3 reads TGTGCCAGCAGTTCCCAGGCCTCTGAAGCTTTCTTT.